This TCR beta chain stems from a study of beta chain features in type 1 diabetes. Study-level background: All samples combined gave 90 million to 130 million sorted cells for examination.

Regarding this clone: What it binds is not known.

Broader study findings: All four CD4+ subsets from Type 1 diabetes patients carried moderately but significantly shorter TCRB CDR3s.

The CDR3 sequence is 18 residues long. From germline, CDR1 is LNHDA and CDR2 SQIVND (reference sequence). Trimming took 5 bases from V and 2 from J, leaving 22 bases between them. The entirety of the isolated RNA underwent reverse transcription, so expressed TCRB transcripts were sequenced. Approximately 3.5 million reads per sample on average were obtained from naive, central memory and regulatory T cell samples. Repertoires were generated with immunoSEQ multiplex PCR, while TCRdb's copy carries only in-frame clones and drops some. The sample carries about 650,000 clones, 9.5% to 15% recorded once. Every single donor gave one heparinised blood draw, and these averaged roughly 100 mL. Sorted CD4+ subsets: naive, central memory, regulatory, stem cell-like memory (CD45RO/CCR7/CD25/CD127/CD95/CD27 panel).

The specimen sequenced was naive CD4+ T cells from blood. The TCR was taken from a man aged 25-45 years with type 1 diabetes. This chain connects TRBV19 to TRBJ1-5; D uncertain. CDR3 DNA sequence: TGTGCCAGTAGTCCCCCCAAATCCGGAGCGTTTGGCAATCAGCCCCAGCATTTT. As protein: CASSPPKSGAFGNQPQHF.